The clone carrying this TCR beta chain was seen a few times. Its antigen is unidentified. The germline gives CDR1 DFQATT, CDR2 SNEGSKA (reference sequence). The CDR3 has 13 residues. With V trimmed by 3 bases and J by 2 bases, 4 bases remained unmatched. This sample was taken from a study of T-cell memory formation after mild COVID-19. General study results and limits: Prior to infection, memory already included some responding clones, suggesting cross-reactive memory joined. Contracting CD4+ clones lay largely in CM and EM, with CD8+ ones residing in EMRA. Balance between CD4 and CD8 was seen in clones contracting day 15 to 85, and a CD4+ lean was seen in later expanders.

TCRdb re-called the 5' RACE reads with MiXCR, one entry per CDR3 protein. The table has 500,000 to 650,000 distinct CDR3 sequences, less than 25% seen once; the top ten hold roughly 9.1%. The source material was PBMCs or a T cell subset sorted from them (not recorded which). This TCR came from an adult woman who had mild COVID-19 (a few samples of this study predate the infection). Cell type and time point are not known. J is TRBJ2-7 and V is TRBV20-1, with 7 bases fitting TRBD1. CDR3 DNA: TGCAGTGCTAGCCCTGGGACAGCCTACGAGCAGTACTTC. Protein sequence: CSASPGTAYEQYF.